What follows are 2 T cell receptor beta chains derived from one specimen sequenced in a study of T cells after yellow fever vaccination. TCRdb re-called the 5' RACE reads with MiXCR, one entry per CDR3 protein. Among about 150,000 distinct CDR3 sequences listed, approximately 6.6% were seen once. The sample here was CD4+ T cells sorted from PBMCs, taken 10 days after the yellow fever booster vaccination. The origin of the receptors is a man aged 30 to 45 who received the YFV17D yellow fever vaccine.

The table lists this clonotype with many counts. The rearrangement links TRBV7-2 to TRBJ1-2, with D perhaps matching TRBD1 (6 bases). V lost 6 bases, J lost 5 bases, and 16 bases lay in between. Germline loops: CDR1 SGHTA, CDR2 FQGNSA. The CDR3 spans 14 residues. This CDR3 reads CASRHGGDNYGYTF. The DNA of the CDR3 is TGTGCCAGCAGGCACGGGGGGGACAATTATGGCTACACCTTC.

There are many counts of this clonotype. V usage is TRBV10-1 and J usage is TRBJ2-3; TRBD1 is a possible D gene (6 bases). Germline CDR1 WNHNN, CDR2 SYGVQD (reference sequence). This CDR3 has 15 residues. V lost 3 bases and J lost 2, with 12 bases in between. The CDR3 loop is CASSDRDRPTDTQYF. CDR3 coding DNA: TGCGCCAGCAGTGATAGAGACAGGCCCACAGATACGCAGTATTTT.